This is a list of T cell receptor beta chains from one sample in a study of technical replicates of blood from a handful of donors. Assay: immunoSEQ multiplex PCR; the TCRdb copy retains only in-frame clones and omits some. The sample lists tens of thousands of clones; about nine tenths were seen once. Sequences were obtained from T cells isolated from PBMCs. These receptors came from a human donor in good health. CDR3s include the opening cysteine and the closing phenylalanine or tryptophan. A D gene is named only where the DNA matches it firmly. Not all rows give a size; the values are once, few, many and, for expanded clones, a class.

v_gene: TRBV11-2; abundance: NA; j_gene: TRBJ1-1; len: 15; d_gene: NA; CDR3nt: TGTGCCAGCAGGTTATCTGGCGGCGGGGCCACTGAAGCTTTCTTT; CDR3aa: CASRLSGGGATEAFF
v_gene: TRBV28; abundance: NA; j_gene: TRBJ2-3; len: 12; d_gene: NA; CDR3nt: TGTGCCAGCAGGAGGGGCACAGATACGCAGTATTTT; CDR3aa: CASRRGTDTQYF
v_gene: TRBV5-1; abundance: once; j_gene: TRBJ2-7; len: 13; d_gene: TRBD2; CDR3nt: TGCGCCAGCGGAGGGGACGGGAGGTACGAGCAGTACTTC; CDR3aa: CASGGDGRYEQYF
v_gene: TRBV5-1; abundance: NA; j_gene: TRBJ2-7; len: 13; d_gene: TRBD2; CDR3nt: TGCGCCAGCAGCTTGGGGGACTACTACGAGCAGTACTTC; CDR3aa: CASSLGDYYEQYF
v_gene: TRBV11-2; abundance: NA; j_gene: TRBJ2-3; len: 14; d_gene: TRBD1; CDR3nt: TGTGCCAGCAGCTCCGGACAGGGGGCTGGTACGCAGTATTTT; CDR3aa: CASSSGQGAGTQYF
v_gene: TRBV5-1; abundance: NA; j_gene: TRBJ1-1; len: 19; d_gene: TRBD1; CDR3nt: TGCGCCAGCAGCTGGGACTCTTCGGGACAGGGGGCGAAGAACACTGAAGCTTTCTTT; CDR3aa: CASSWDSSGQGAKNTEAFF
v_gene: TRBV5-6; abundance: once; j_gene: TRBJ2-1; len: 17; d_gene: TRBD2; CDR3nt: TGTGCCAGCAGCTGGGAGACTAGCGGGAGGCGGTACAATGAGCAGTTCTTC; CDR3aa: CASSWETSGRRYNEQFF
v_gene: TRBV7-9; abundance: NA; j_gene: TRBJ2-7; len: 16; d_gene: TRBD1; CDR3nt: TGTGCCAGCAGCTCATACGCGGACAGGGCCGGCTACGAGCAGTACTTC; CDR3aa: CASSSYADRAGYEQYF
v_gene: TRBV7-9; abundance: NA; j_gene: TRBJ2-7; len: 17; d_gene: TRBD2; CDR3nt: TGTGCCAGCAGCTTAGCCCCCAGACTAGCGGGAGTGTCCGAGCAGTACTTC; CDR3aa: CASSLAPRLAGVSEQYF
v_gene: TRBV29-1; abundance: NA; j_gene: TRBJ1-2; len: 15; d_gene: TRBD1; CDR3nt: TGCAGCGTTGGGGACAGGGGCGCCGCCTCCTATGGCTACACCTTC; CDR3aa: CSVGDRGAASYGYTF
v_gene: TRBV9; abundance: NA; j_gene: TRBJ2-1; len: 14; d_gene: TRBD1; CDR3nt: TGTGCCAGCAGCGGATGGACAGGGTACAATGAGCAGTTCTTC; CDR3aa: CASSGWTGYNEQFF
v_gene: TRBV18; abundance: NA; j_gene: TRBJ2-2; len: 13; d_gene: NA; CDR3nt: TGTGCCAGCTCACCACCGGCCGCCGGGGAGCTGTTTTTT; CDR3aa: CASSPPAAGELFF
v_gene: TRBV14; abundance: few; j_gene: TRBJ2-2; len: 15; d_gene: TRBD1; CDR3nt: TGTGCCAGCAGCCAAGGGACAGGTCCCCACGGGGAGCTGTTTTTT; CDR3aa: CASSQGTGPHGELFF
v_gene: TRBV2; abundance: NA; j_gene: TRBJ2-5; len: 15; d_gene: TRBD2; CDR3nt: TGTGCCAGCAGGACCGGGACTACAGTAACAGAGACCCAGTACTTC; CDR3aa: CASRTGTTVTETQYF
v_gene: TRBV2; abundance: NA; j_gene: TRBJ2-7; len: 15; d_gene: NA; CDR3nt: TGTGCCAGCAGTGAAGTTGGAGGGGATGAGTACGAGCAGTACTTC; CDR3aa: CASSEVGGDEYEQYF
v_gene: TRBV25-1; abundance: NA; j_gene: TRBJ2-1; len: 15; d_gene: TRBD2; CDR3nt: TGTGCCAGCACCGAACGCGGGAGGGAATCCAATGAGCAGTTCTTC; CDR3aa: CASTERGRESNEQFF
v_gene: TRBV25-1; abundance: NA; j_gene: TRBJ1-4; len: 15; d_gene: NA; CDR3nt: TGTGCCAGCAGTGAATATATACAGATTGGAGAAAAACTGTTTTTT; CDR3aa: CASSEYIQIGEKLFF